This TCR beta chain was obtained from a study of persistence of HIV-infected CD4 T cells. Study-level information: Donors were ART-treated; their CMV- and Gag-responding CD4+ T cells were isolated. General study points: The rare CMV-responding cells with HIV-1 proviruses were not separately TCR-sequenced. CMV- and Gag-responding cells had lower TCRbeta richness than CD3/CD28-responding cells.

Germline-derived CDR1 and CDR2 are SGHTS and YDEGEE. Trimming pared 7 bases from V and 2 bases from J, leaving 18 bases between. The CDR3 runs to 15 residues. Cells were stimulated with overlapping HIV-1 Gag 15-mer peptides. Memory cells lacking CD40L and CD69 with high CD45RO were sorted. Suppressive ART was started during chronic HIV-1 infection in these adults. About this clone: The target antigen is unknown.

The immunoSEQ assay was version 4, run in survey mode. The data were produced by immunoSEQ multiplex PCR, yet TCRdb's version contains in-frame clones alone and is incomplete. The table has around 39,000 clones, 82% seen once. The source is an adult with HIV. The donor label of this sample is uncertain. The source material was cultured CD4+ T cells from PBMCs, sampled from a patient who received antiretroviral therapy. This sequence joins TRBV5-8 and TRBJ1-2; TRBD1 is a possible D gene (6 bases). CDR3 amino acids: CASASPRGGNYGYTF. The CDR3 nucleotides read TGTGCCAGCGCCTCGCCTCGGGGGGGCAACTATGGCTACACCTTC.